Listed below are T cell receptor beta chains from one sample, sequenced in a study of shared clonotypes between healthy human individuals. TCRdb keeps only in-frame clones here, not all; method: immunoSEQ multiplex PCR. The table has roughly 500,000 clones, approximately 95% seen once. The sequencing input was naive CD4+ T cells sorted from blood. The receptor source for this set is a woman younger than 45 in good health. Both conserved end residues are part of each CDR3. Each record gives: V gene, D gene, clone size, J gene, CDR3 protein, CDR3 DNA. The D gene is left open where the match is weak. The size entry is marked missing in some rows and otherwise reads once, few, many or a size class.

TRBV5-6	-	once	TRBJ2-3	CASSSRMKTLTDTQYF	TGTGCCAGCAGCTCCCGAATGAAGACACTCACAGATACGCAGTATTTT
TRBV11-2	-	-	TRBJ1-3	CAGGGYTGNTIYF	TGTGCCGGGGGGGGTTATACTGGAAACACCATATATTTT
TRBV10-3	TRBD1	-	TRBJ2-3	CAISTPTGVGRADTQYF	TGTGCCATCAGTACTCCCACAGGGGTCGGTAGGGCAGATACGCAGTATTTT
TRBV19	-	-	TRBJ1-3	CASSLEKGNTIYF	TGTGCCAGTAGCCTAGAAAAGGGAAACACCATATATTTT
TRBV30	-	-	TRBJ1-1	CACNAQGRLTEAFF	TGTGCCTGCAATGCCCAGGGGCGCCTCACTGAAGCTTTCTTT
TRBV7-6	-	-	TRBJ2-2	CASSLGGLIPGELFF	TGTGCCAGCAGCTTAGGCGGGCTTATCCCCGGGGAGCTGTTTTTT
TRBV28	-	-	TRBJ1-6	CASSPPQNSPLHF	TGTGCCAGCAGCCCACCGCAGAATTCACCCCTCCACTTT
TRBV28	-	-	TRBJ1-5	CASKGTRNQPQHF	TGTGCCAGCAAGGGGACGCGCAATCAGCCCCAGCATTTT
TRBV6-5	TRBD2	-	TRBJ2-3	CASSGEGTDTQYF	TGTGCCAGTTCGGGGGAGGGGACAGATACGCAGTATTTT
TRBV6-5	-	-	TRBJ2-1	CASSYSGRDNEQFF	TGTGCCAGCAGTTACTCTGGCAGGGACAATGAGCAGTTCTTC
TRBV5-5	TRBD1	-	TRBJ1-2	CASSAGQGYGYTF	TGTGCCAGCAGCGCGGGACAGGGCTATGGCTACACCTTC
TRBV5-1	-	-	TRBJ2-1	CASSSGLFYNEQFF	TGCGCCAGCAGCTCGGGACTCTTCTACAATGAGCAGTTCTTC
TRBV27	TRBD2	-	TRBJ2-7	CASSLKLAGVNEQYF	TGTGCCAGCAGTTTAAAACTAGCGGGAGTCAACGAGCAGTACTTC
TRBV6-6	-	-	TRBJ2-3	CASASGTLSTDTQYF	TGTGCCAGCGCTTCCGGGACTTTGAGCACAGATACGCAGTATTTT
TRBV19	-	-	TRBJ2-4	CASSIRWDIQYF	TGTGCCAGTAGTATACGGTGGGACATTCAGTACTTC
TRBV2	-	-	TRBJ2-7	CASSEVSEQYF	TGTGCCAGCAGTGAAGTGTCCGAGCAGTACTTC
TRBV18	TRBD2	-	TRBJ2-1	CASSPRMAGDNEQFF	TGTGCCAGCTCACCACGGATGGCGGGAGACAATGAGCAGTTCTTC
TRBV5-1	TRBD2	-	TRBJ2-3	CASSFPWREVADTQYF	TGCGCCAGCAGCTTCCCCTGGCGGGAGGTCGCAGATACGCAGTATTTT
TRBV7-9	TRBD2	-	TRBJ2-1	CASSRPGLAYNEQFF	TGTGCCAGCAGCCGTCCGGGACTAGCGTACAATGAGCAGTTCTTC
TRBV5-1	-	-	TRBJ2-5	CASSPTSTGLQETQYF	TGCGCCAGCAGCCCCACCTCGACAGGCCTGCAAGAGACCCAGTACTTC
TRBV5-1	TRBD2	-	TRBJ2-5	CASSLQTSGRAKETQYF	TGCGCCAGCAGCTTACAGACTAGCGGGAGGGCCAAGGAGACCCAGTACTTC
TRBV7-2	-	-	TRBJ1-1	CASSLDPIRVGGDTEAFF	TGTGCCAGCAGCTTGGATCCAATCAGGGTCGGGGGGGACACTGAAGCTTTCTTT
TRBV9	-	once	TRBJ2-7	CASSPPGVSSYEQYF	TGTGCCAGCAGCCCTCCAGGGGTTAGCTCCTACGAGCAGTACTTC
TRBV6-6	TRBD1	once	TRBJ2-5	CASSGTGGWEQYF	TGTGCCAGCAGTGGCACAGGGGGATGGGAGCAGTACTTC
TRBV19	-	-	TRBJ2-1	CASSISSETYNEQFF	TGTGCCAGTAGTATCTCTAGTGAGACCTACAATGAGCAGTTCTTC
TRBV15	-	-	TRBJ1-2	CATSRDWADYGYTF	TGTGCCACCAGCAGAGATTGGGCAGACTATGGCTACACCTTC
TRBV7-6	-	once	TRBJ1-4	CASSLVRGEKLFF	TGTGCCAGCAGCTTAGTTCGGGGTGAAAAACTGTTTTTT
TRBV19	-	once	TRBJ2-5	CASSYRASPTRETQYF	TGTGCCAGTAGCTACAGGGCCAGCCCCACCCGGGAGACCCAGTACTTC
TRBV19	TRBD1	-	TRBJ1-2	CASSATGAEFNYGYTF	TGTGCCAGTAGTGCGACAGGGGCGGAATTTAACTATGGCTACACCTTC
TRBV7-8	-	-	TRBJ2-1	CASSFVGLNLGEQFF	TGTGCCAGCAGCTTCGTCGGGCTGAATTTGGGTGAGCAGTTCTTC
TRBV2	TRBD1	-	TRBJ1-4	CASSQQGTNEKLFF	TGTGCCAGCAGTCAACAGGGGACTAATGAAAAACTGTTTTTT
TRBV18	TRBD2	once	TRBJ2-3	CASSLSGGNLDTQYF	TGTGCCAGCTCACTTAGCGGGGGAAACCTCGATACGCAGTATTTT
TRBV28	TRBD2	-	TRBJ2-7	CASTRSGRFFYEQYF	TGTGCCAGCACTCGTAGCGGGAGGTTTTTCTACGAGCAGTACTTC
TRBV28	-	-	TRBJ2-1	CASSFLGAGARNEQFF	TGTGCCAGCAGTTTTCTGGGGGCAGGGGCGCGAAATGAGCAGTTCTTC
TRBV7-2	TRBD2	-	TRBJ2-5	CASSLASGNFETQYF	TGTGCCAGCAGCTTAGCTAGCGGGAATTTCGAGACCCAGTACTTC
TRBV5-1	-	-	TRBJ2-3	CASSLSSGSTDTQYF	TGCGCCAGCAGCCTCAGCTCGGGGAGCACAGATACGCAGTATTTT
TRBV4-2	TRBD2	-	TRBJ2-2	CASRGGRGVGELFF	TGTGCCAGCAGGGGCGGGAGGGGGGTCGGGGAGCTGTTTTTT
TRBV28	-	-	TRBJ2-7	CASSLPPRGEQYF	TGTGCCAGCAGTTTACCCCCTAGAGGGGAGCAGTACTTC
TRBV18	TRBD1	-	TRBJ1-3	CASSPETTGAGNTIYF	TGTGCCAGCTCACCAGAGACGACAGGGGCTGGAAACACCATATATTTT
TRBV5-1	-	-	TRBJ2-2	CASSLARGDRAGELFF	TGCGCCAGCAGCTTGGCCAGGGGGGACCGGGCCGGGGAGCTGTTTTTT
TRBV28	TRBD2	-	TRBJ2-3	CASSQGREVRIDTQYF	TGTGCCAGCAGCCAGGGGCGGGAGGTCAGAATTGATACGCAGTATTTT
TRBV10-3	TRBD1	-	TRBJ1-2	CAITGQGEGYGYTF	TGTGCCATCACCGGACAGGGCGAGGGCTATGGCTACACCTTC